Listed below are T cell receptor beta chains from one sample, sequenced in a study of cytomegalovirus exposure and HLA in healthy donors. Profiling relied on immunoSEQ multiplex PCR, and the TCRdb table lists in-frame clones only, not all of them. Of 150,000 or so clones listed, roughly 77% are singletons. The sequencing input was PBMCs. These receptors all stem from a young man in good health and CMV-seropositive. CDR3s include the opening cysteine and the closing phenylalanine or tryptophan. D genes are given only for firm matches.

d_call	v_call	j_call	cdr3_length	cdr3_aa
TRBD2	TRBV6-1	TRBJ2-3	12	CASRTAGDTQYF
TRBD2	TRBV15	TRBJ2-7	16	CATSRDLSSGSGEQYF
-	TRBV6-5	TRBJ1-3	13	CASRTASGNTIYF
-	TRBV9	TRBJ1-3	14	CASSVGAAGNTIYF
-	TRBV7-3	TRBJ2-2	14	CASSLTSYPGELFF
-	TRBV15	TRBJ2-7	18	CATSRAQVAGDYTYEQYF
-	TRBV7-9	TRBJ2-5	13	CASSHGTQETQYF
TRBD1	TRBV11-2	TRBJ1-4	14	CASSLGTGREKLFF
-	TRBV6-5	TRBJ1-1	15	CASSYSGQVATEAFF
TRBD2	TRBV6-1	TRBJ2-1	14	CASSEDLADNEQFF
-	TRBV6-1	TRBJ2-1	15	CASSGRQGLIDEQFF
TRBD1	TRBV27	TRBJ1-3	18	CASRGRGQPRNTGNTIYF
TRBD1	TRBV30	TRBJ2-5	18	CAWNPHPWDREYQETQYF
-	TRBV5-1	TRBJ2-5	15	CASSLDGLGGETQYF
-	TRBV19	TRBJ2-1	15	CASSKGGMVNNEQFF
-	TRBV5-1	TRBJ1-1	14	CASSLARAAPEAFF
-	TRBV20-1	TRBJ1-1	10	CSAGRLEAFF
TRBD2	TRBV19	TRBJ2-1	16	CASSPLERERDNEQFF